The 16 T cell receptor beta chains below all came from one sample that was sequenced in a study of T-cell memory formation after mild COVID-19. MiXCR, applied by TCRdb to the 5' RACE reads, yields one record per CDR3 protein. Of 150,000 to 200,000 distinct CDR3 sequences in the sample, around 13% are singletons; the top ten hold 13% to 15%. Source material: PBMCs or a T cell subset sorted from them (not recorded which). The receptors here all came from an adult woman who had mild COVID-19 (a few samples of this study predate the infection). Cell type and time point are not known.

The J gene is TRBJ2-5, the V gene TRBV12-3 or TRBV12-4, with TRBD1 identical over 7 bases. The CDR3 is 14 amino acids. V lost 4 bases to trimming and J lost 4 bases; unmatched junction nucleotides: 6. This CDR3 is CASSSTGPRETQYF. CDR3 nucleotide sequence: TGTGCCAGCAGTTCGACAGGGCCCAGAGAGACCCAGTACTTC.

V is TRBV7-9 and J is TRBJ2-7, with 7 bases that match TRBD1. The CDR3 totals 16 residues. With V trimmed by 0 bases and J by 0 bases, 5 bases remained unmatched. From germline, CDR1 is SEHNR and CDR2 FQNEAQ (reference sequence). The CDR3 sequence is CASSLATTGSSYEQYF. CDR3 sequence (DNA): TGTGCCAGCAGCTTAGCCACGACAGGGAGCTCCTACGAGCAGTACTTC. Variable domain in full (rest from reference TRBV7-9 and TRBJ2-7): DTGVSQNPRHKITKRGQNVTFRCDPISEHNRLYWYRQTLGQGPEFLTYFQNEAQLEKSRLLSDRFSAERPKGSFSTLEIQRTEQGDSAMYLCASSLATTGSSYEQYFGPGTRLTVT.

CDR3 sequence: CASSLVGTPRVNEQFF. The CDR3 DNA sequence: TGTGCCAGCAGCTTAGTTGGGACCCCGAGGGTCAATGAGCAGTTCTTC. V gene TRBV7-8 combines with J gene TRBJ2-1; D tentatively reads TRBD1 or TRBD2 (5 bases each). The germline V gene encodes CDR1 SGHVS and CDR2 FQNEAQ. The CDR3 length is 16 residues. V gave up 1 base and J gave up 6 bases, with 16 bases separating them.

This clonotype showed up just a few times. The chain joins TRBV12-3 or TRBV12-4 to TRBJ1-1, with D hard to call. The V end was cut by 5 bases, the J end by 7 bases, with 17 bases between. The CDR3 covers 14 residues. The CDR3 spells CASSTETTGNEAFF. The CDR3 region has the DNA TGTGCCAGCAGTACGGAAACCACGGGGAATGAAGCTTTCTTT.

This clonotype turned up a few times. The chain combines TRBV29-1 with TRBJ2-6; 9 bases fit TRBD2. The CDR3 has 16 residues. V lost 4 bases, J lost 0 bases, and 4 bases stayed unmatched. The V gene's germline CDR1 is SQVTM and CDR2 ANQGSEA. CDR3 coding DNA: TGCAGCGTTGGGAGCGGGGGGATCTCTGGGGCCAACGTCCTGACTTTC. This translates into CSVGSGGISGANVLTF. The full variable domain, its missing parts supplied by reference TRBV29-1 and TRBJ2-6, is SAVISQKPSRDICQRGTSLTIQCQVDSQVTMMFWYRQQPGQSLTLIATANQGSEATYESGFVIDKFPISRPNLTFSTLTVSNMSPEDSSIYLCSVGSGGISGANVLTFGAGSRLTVL.

The rearrangement uses TRBV7-8 and TRBJ1-6, with D possibly matching TRBD1 (5 bases). V gave up 4 bases and J gave up 4 bases, with 17 bases separating them. Looked up from germline, CDR1 is SGHVS and CDR2 is FQNEAQ. This CDR3 has 17 amino acids. The CDR3 sequence is CASSWGRFEEYNSPLHF. CDR3 in DNA: TGTGCCAGCAGCTGGGGGAGGTTCGAGGAGTATAATTCACCCCTCCACTTT.

The chain is built from TRBV6-5 and TRBJ2-7; 7 bases match TRBD1. There are 16 residues in the CDR3. Germline lookup yields CDR1 MNHEY and CDR2 SVGAGI. Losses at the gene ends were 6 bases for V and 3 bases for J; bases not matched to a gene: 14. The CDR3 nucleotides are TGTGCCAGCAGCCCCTCCTCTGGGACAGAACTCTACGAGCAGTACTTC. It specifies CASSPSSGTELYEQYF.

V and J are TRBV7-2 and TRBJ2-5; unclear D gene. V dropped 1 base and J dropped 7 bases, with 10 bases sitting between them. Germline assignment: CDR1 SGHTA and CDR2 FQGNSA. The CDR3 covers 13 residues. For the CDR3, the DNA is TGTGCCAGCAGCTTAGATAGGGTTTTGACCCAGTACTTC. Its protein product is CASSLDRVLTQYF. Full variable domain (missing parts from reference TRBV7-2 and TRBJ2-5): GAGVSQSPSNKVTEKGKDVELRCDPISGHTALYWYRQSLGQGLEFLIYFQGNSAPDKSGLPSDRFSAERTGGSVSTLTIQRTQQEDSAVYLCASSLDRVLTQYFGPGTRLLVL.

This clonotype appeared a single time. This rearrangement joins TRBV5-1 to TRBJ2-7; tentatively, D is TRBD2 (5 bases). The CDR3 extends over 14 amino acids. Trimming took off 4 bases at V and 2 bases at J, with 13 bases between the two ends. Per germline, CDR1 SGHRS and CDR2 YFSETQ. CDR3 bases: TGCGCCAGCAGCGGTTTCACGGGGACCTACGAGCAGTACTTC. It is translated as CASSGFTGTYEQYF.

This clonotype has a handful of counts. The chain has TRBV19 and TRBJ2-7; the D gene could be TRBD1 or TRBD2 (5 bases each). CDR3 size: 14 residues. Trimming removed 6 bases from V and 0 bases from J, with 12 bases in between. CDR1 and CDR2 (germline): LNHDA, SQIVND (reference sequence). In DNA, the CDR3 is TGTGCCAGTAGCACGGGGCCCAGCTCCTACGAGCAGTACTTC. Translating gives CASSTGPSSYEQYF. The full variable domain, with the rest looked up from reference TRBV19 and TRBJ2-7, is DGGITQSPKYLFRKEGQNVTLSCEQNLNHDAMYWYRQDPGQGLRLIYYSQIVNDFQKGDIAEGYSVSREKKESFPLTVTSAQKNPTAFYLCASSTGPSSYEQYFGPGTRLTVT.

This clonotype was recorded at least ten times. The V and J genes are TRBV3-1 and TRBJ2-2, with D unclear. With 1 base removed from V and 6 bases from J, the gap between germline ends came to 6 bases. Germline CDR1 reads LGHDT; CDR2 reads YNNKEL (reference sequence). This CDR3 spans 13 amino acids. CDR3 in amino acids: CASSQGRAGELFF. The CDR3 DNA sequence: TGTGCCAGCAGCCAAGGTCGGGCCGGGGAGCTGTTTTTT.

A few counts support this clonotype. The V call is TRBV6-6, the J call TRBJ2-7; TRBD1 is a possible D gene (6 bases). Germline loops: CDR1 MNHNY, CDR2 SVGAGI (reference sequence). The CDR3 covers 15 residues. Trimming cost V 5 bases and J 0 bases, with 14 bases left between them. Here the CDR3 reads CASSHRTVSSYEQYF. The CDR3, as DNA: TGTGCCAGCAGTCATCGGACAGTAAGCTCCTACGAGCAGTACTTC.

This clonotype has just a few counts. J is TRBJ1-3 and V is TRBV29-1, with TRBD1 matching over 7 bases. Germline V gives CDR1 SQVTM, CDR2 ANQGSEA. This CDR3 is built from 16 residues. V was pared by 7 bases and J by 0 bases, with 12 bases of the junction left unmatched. This CDR3 is CSAMTGYLASGNTIYF. The CDR3 nucleotides are TGCAGCGCTATGACAGGGTACCTCGCCTCTGGAAACACCATATATTTT.

This clonotype occurred a few times. This chain joins TRBV6-5 and TRBJ2-2; TRBD2 matches at 12 bases. The length of the CDR3 is 16 residues. J lost 5 bases, V lost 7 bases, and 8 bases had no gene match. Germline V CDR1 and CDR2: MNHEY, SVGAGI. The CDR3 region has the DNA TGTGCCAGCATCCAACTAGCGGGAGGCGGTACCGGGGAGCTGTTTTTT. This codes for CASIQLAGGGTGELFF.

In its sample, this clonotype was seen a few times. The rearrangement uses TRBV20-1 and TRBJ1-5; 7 nucleotides align to TRBD1. CDR3 length: 14 residues. Trimming took 5 bases from V and 3 from J; bases not matched to a gene: 7. Germline-derived CDR1 and CDR2 are DFQATT and SNEGSKA (reference sequence). CDR3 region: CSAVPGQNNQPQHF. The CDR3 DNA reads as TGCAGTGCTGTACCGGGACAGAACAATCAGCCCCAGCATTTT.

The chain carries TRBV7-3 and TRBJ2-1, with a weak D call TRBD2 (7 bases). Trimming cost V 2 bases and J 0 bases, with 17 bases left between them. The CDR3 has 18 residues. The germline gives CDR1 SGHTA, CDR2 FQGTGA. In DNA, the CDR3 is TGTGCCAGCAGCTTATGGGGGCTAGCGGTAATCTCCTACAATGAGCAGTTCTTC. Protein: CASSLWGLAVISYNEQFF.